These 24 T cell receptor beta chains came from one sample sequenced in a study of blood T cell repertoires in COVID-19 (dated by TCRdb to between 2020 and 2021). The library relied on the immunoSEQ multiplex PCR assay. TCRdb holds this immuneACCESS table with in-frame rearrangements only. Some clones are missing; in checked studies, unresolved V genes explain under half, and the rest has no known cause. The sample table holds about 40,000 clones, of which 91% were seen once. The ten most abundant clones make up around 14% of the sample. The specimen was peripheral blood. The source is a woman aged 25 to 45 in a cohort sampled during active COVID-19.

V usage is TRBV6-5 and J usage is TRBJ1-2; D is uncertain. The CDR3 loop spans 16 amino acids. CDR1 MNHEY and CDR2 SVGAGI come from the germline V gene. Trimming took off 3 bases at V and 0 bases at J, with 14 bases between the two ends. CDR3 DNA: TGTGCCAGCAGTTATGGGCAGGCCCCTGCTAACTATGGCTACACCTTC. Translated, it gives CASSYGQAPANYGYTF.

CDR3 region: CATSEGLAMFF. The CDR3 bases are TGTGCCACCAGTGAGGGACTAGCGATGTTCTTC. V usage is TRBV24-1 and J usage is TRBJ2-1, with TRBD2 matching 10 bases. The CDR3 extends over 11 amino acids. J was trimmed by 15 bases and V by 4 bases; bases with no gene match: 2. Looked up from germline, CDR1 is KGHDR and CDR2 is SFDVKD.

Turning to this clone: One end of the junction does not line up with germline, which may come from a read error. The chain combines TRBV28 with TRBJ2-2; no clear D. Per the germline V gene, CDR1 is MDHEN and CDR2 is SYDVKM. CDR3 size: 12 residues. For the CDR3, the DNA is TGCGGGTCGGAACGAGACACCGGGGAGCTGTTTTTT. Residues: CGSERDTGELFF.

The V gene is TRBV7-2, the J gene TRBJ2-7, with 7 bases identical to TRBD1. Losses at the gene ends were 2 bases for V and 4 bases for J; bases not matched to a gene: 5. The germline CDR1 and CDR2 sequences are SGHTA and FQGNSA. This CDR3 has 14 residues. The CDR3 region is CASSLRDSSYEQYF. CDR3 DNA: TGTGCCAGCAGCTTAAGGGACAGCTCTTACGAGCAGTACTTC.

CDR3: CASSLLELSTDTQYF. The CDR3 region has the DNA TGTGCCAGCAGCTTGTTGGAGTTATCCACAGATACGCAGTATTTT. The chain links TRBV5-6 to TRBJ2-3; D not certain. Germline CDR1 is SGHDT and CDR2 is YYEEEE. The CDR3 extends over 15 amino acids. V lost 1 base, J lost 2 bases, and 11 bases lay in between.

V is TRBV11-2 and J is TRBJ2-7, with a tentative D call TRBD1 (6 bases). The germline V and J ends were trimmed by 6 bases and 2 bases, with 17 bases remaining between them. Germline CDR1 and CDR2: SGHAT and FQNNGV. This CDR3 has 15 residues. CDR3 DNA sequence: TGTGCCAGCAGTTTATCCCTCGGACAGACCTACGAGCAGTACTTC. Translated: CASSLSLGQTYEQYF.

About this clone itself: Other DNA sequences of this sample code for an identical CDR3. This rearrangement joins TRBV5-1 to TRBJ2-7, with D unclear. Trimming stripped 0 bases from V and 0 bases from J, with 7 bases between. Germline lookup yields CDR1 SGHRS and CDR2 YFSETQ. The CDR3 totals 14 residues. The CDR3 here is CASSLGGSSYEQYF. The CDR3 nucleotides are TGCGCCAGCAGCTTGGGCGGTAGCTCCTACGAGCAGTACTTC.

This clone was found once. The chain has TRBV7-2 and TRBJ1-1; D is unresolved. From germline, CDR1 is SGHTA and CDR2 FQGNSA. There are 13 residues in the CDR3. V was clipped by 5 bases and J by 6 bases, with 13 bases between them. The CDR3 sequence is CASSPLIQAEAFF. Here the CDR3 DNA reads TGTGCCAGCAGCCCCCTAATTCAGGCTGAAGCTTTCTTT. The variable domain in full, completed from reference TRBV7-2 and TRBJ1-1, reads GAGVSQSPSNKVTEKGKDVELRCDPISGHTALYWYRQSLGQGLEFLIYFQGNSAPDKSGLPSDRFSAERTGGSVSTLTIQRTQQEDSAVYLCASSPLIQAEAFFGQGTRLTVV.

The V gene is TRBV6-1, the J gene TRBJ1-5; D is undetermined. Germline CDR1 reads MNHNS; CDR2 reads SASEGT. Trimming cost V 0 bases and J 7 bases, with 10 bases left between them. The CDR3 loop spans 14 amino acids. The CDR3 here is CASSEAGRGQPQHF. DNA of the CDR3: TGTGCCAGCAGTGAAGCAGGGCGGGGACAGCCCCAGCATTTT.

The V call is TRBV9, the J call TRBJ2-2, with D possibly matching TRBD2 (5 bases). CDR1 and CDR2 (germline): SGDLS, YYNGEE. Trimming left V 0 bases short and J 4 bases short, with 13 bases between. This CDR3 is 16 amino acids long. The chain's CDR3 is CASSVAAGRGTGELFF. In DNA form, the CDR3 reads TGTGCCAGCAGCGTAGCAGCAGGCCGGGGCACCGGGGAGCTGTTTTTT.

This clone has more than one count but fewer than ten. The gene calls are TRBV9 and TRBJ1-1; possibly TRBD1 for D (6 bases). Trimming removed 2 bases from V and 5 bases from J, with 13 bases in between. Germline V gene lookup returns CDR1 SGDLS and CDR2 YYNGEE. The CDR3 covers 14 residues. The CDR3, as DNA: TGTGCCAGCAGCGTTAGTTGGGGGCAAACTGAAGCTTTCTTT. Translating gives CASSVSWGQTEAFF.

This clone was observed a single time. The chain recombines TRBV11-3 with TRBJ2-7; D may be TRBD1 (5 bases). The CDR3 is 17 amino acids. The V and J ends lost 5 bases and 3 bases respectively, with 23 bases between them. Germline values: CDR1 SGHNT, CDR2 YENEEA. Written as DNA, the CDR3 is TGTGCCAGCAGCACAGGTAGGGCTAGAAGGCTGGTCTACGAGCAGTACTTC. This translates into CASSTGRARRLVYEQYF.

The chain employs TRBV13 and TRBJ2-4, with a possible D match to TRBD1 (6 bases). Trimming took 7 bases from V and 9 from J, leaving 13 bases between them. The V gene's germline CDR1 is PRHDT and CDR2 FYEKMQ (reference sequence). The CDR3 loop spans 12 amino acids. CDR3 sequence reads: CASTRGQGIQYF. The DNA for the CDR3 is TGTGCCAGCACCCGGGGACAAGGCATTCAGTACTTC.

The chain links TRBV2 to TRBJ1-2; TRBD1 matches at 8 bases. The CDR3 covers 14 residues. Germline V gene lookup returns CDR1 SNHLY and CDR2 FYNNEI. V lost 4 bases to trimming and J lost 4 bases; unmatched junction nucleotides: 5. CDR3 nucleotide sequence: TGTGCCAGCAGTGCCACCGGGACAGGCTATGGCTACACCTTC. Protein product: CASSATGTGYGYTF.

J is TRBJ2-3 and V is TRBV11-3, with D perhaps matching TRBD2 (6 bases). The V end was cut by 3 bases, the J end by 2 bases, with 21 bases between. CDR1 and CDR2 from the germline V gene are SGHNT and YENEEA. The CDR3 extends over 18 amino acids. CDR3 in DNA: TGTGCCAGCAGCTTCTCCCATCGTGGCGGGAACCCCACAGATACGCAGTATTTT. Translation: CASSFSHRGGNPTDTQYF. Full variable domain (missing parts from reference TRBV11-3 and TRBJ2-3): EAGVVQSPRYKIIEKKQPVAFWCNPISGHNTLYWYLQNLGQGPELLIRYENEEAVDDSQLPKDRFSAERLKGVDSTLKIQPAELGDSAVYLCASSFSHRGGNPTDTQYFGPGTRLTVL.

This rearrangement joins TRBV7-3 to TRBJ2-3; possibly TRBD1 for D (5 bases). The germline V gene encodes CDR1 SGHTA and CDR2 FQGTGA. V was shortened by 4 bases and J by 0 bases, with 14 bases between the two germline ends. The CDR3 extends over 16 amino acids. The DNA for the CDR3 is TGTGCCAGCAGCTCCTACAGGATGAAGAGCACAGATACGCAGTATTTT. It specifies CASSSYRMKSTDTQYF.

The chain joins TRBV28 to TRBJ1-1, with unresolved D. Germline V gene sequence: CDR1 MDHEN, CDR2 SYDVKM. V was clipped by 5 bases and J by 5 bases, with 21 bases between them. The CDR3 length is 16 residues. The CDR3 nucleotides are TGTGCCAGCAGTGAATATGGGCACCCAAGAGGGACTGAAGCTTTCTTT. Protein: CASSEYGHPRGTEAFF. Together with reference TRBV28 and TRBJ1-1, the CDR3 gives the full variable domain: DVKVTQSSRYLVKRTGEKVFLECVQDMDHENMFWYRQDPGLGLRLIYFSYDVKMKEKGDIPEGYSVSREKKERFSLILESASTNQTSMYLCASSEYGHPRGTEAFFGQGTRLTVV.

In this sample, this clone turned up once. This chain links TRBV12-5 with TRBJ1-2; D not certain. CDR1 and CDR2 (germline): LGHNT, FRNRAP. Trimming removed 0 bases from V and 4 bases from J, with 9 bases in between. The CDR3 has 14 residues. CDR3 protein: CASGLVRTGYGYTF. As DNA, the CDR3 is TGTGCTAGTGGTTTGGTACGGACTGGCTATGGCTACACCTTC.

In its sample, this clone was seen once. This sequence joins TRBV4-2 and TRBJ2-1; 8 bases map to TRBD1. J lost 7 bases, V lost 4 bases, and 12 bases had no gene match. Germline V CDR1 and CDR2: LGHNA, YNFKEQ. The CDR3 runs to 16 residues. CDR3 in amino acids: CASSPPPRQGMNEQFF. In DNA form, the CDR3 reads TGTGCCAGCAGCCCCCCGCCGAGACAGGGGATGAATGAGCAGTTCTTC.

This chain joins TRBV27 and TRBJ2-4; a possible D gene is TRBD1 (6 bases). Deletions cut 5 bases from V and 12 bases from J, with 20 bases between. The CDR3 sequence is 14 residues long. CDR1 is MNHEY and CDR2 is SMNVEV in the germline V gene (reference sequence). The CDR3 spells CASSPFPGQPDQYF. The CDR3 DNA is TGTGCCAGCAGTCCATTTCCGGGACAACCTGATCAGTACTTC.

The chain is built from TRBV5-3 and TRBJ2-7; 8 bases map to TRBD2. TRBV5-3 is an open reading frame, and its role is uncertain. The CDR3 length is 15 residues. V gave up 3 bases and J gave up 2 bases; unmatched junction bases: 7. The CDR3 sequence is CARSSTIAGTYEQYF. The CDR3 DNA is TGTGCCAGAAGCTCAACAATAGCGGGGACCTACGAGCAGTACTTC.

The chain couples TRBV6-1 to TRBJ1-6, with D uncertain. The CDR3 sequence is 15 residues long. V lost 3 bases, J lost 4 bases, and 10 bases lay in between. The germline V gene has CDR1 MNHNS and CDR2 SASEGT. This chain's CDR3 is CASSDAVEYNSPLHF. CDR3 nucleotide sequence: TGTGCCAGCAGTGATGCGGTCGAATATAATTCACCCCTCCACTTT.

This clone was picked up a small number of times. The chain joins TRBV11-1 to TRBJ2-7, with D possibly being TRBD1 (6 bases). Per germline, CDR1 SGHAT and CDR2 FQDESV (reference sequence). Trimming pared 5 bases from V and 0 bases from J, leaving 14 bases between. This CDR3 region has 15 residues. CDR3 nucleotides: TGTGCCAGCAGCCCCACAGGGAATAGCTCCTACGAGCAGTACTTC. Protein product: CASSPTGNSSYEQYF. The entire variable domain, with the rest obtained from reference TRBV11-1 and TRBJ2-7, is as follows: EAEVAQSPRYKITEKSQAVAFWCDPISGHATLYWYRQILGQGPELLVQFQDESVVDDSQLPKDRFSAERLKGVDSTLKIQPAELGDSAMYLCASSPTGNSSYEQYFGPGTRLTVT.

The chain carries TRBV11-2 and TRBJ2-7, with D perhaps TRBD1 (5 bases). CDR1 and CDR2 (germline): SGHAT, FQNNGV. V lost 9 bases and J 0 bases, leaving 12 bases between the germline ends. The CDR3 consists of 13 residues. Here the CDR3 reads CASRQGHSYEQYF. DNA of the CDR3: TGTGCCAGTCGCCAGGGCCACTCCTACGAGCAGTACTTC.